This TCR beta chain was observed in a study of T-cell memory formation after mild COVID-19. Study-level information: Among the donors, TCR clusters were largely specific to each donor.

This clonotype was detected many times. Constant-segment primers and 5'RACE yielded cDNA libraries for TCR alpha and TCR beta, each carrying sample barcodes and UMIs. Each CDR3 protein is one row after TCRdb ran MiXCR on the 5' RACE reads. This sample carries fewer than 300,000 distinct CDR3 sequences, about 20% of them seen once, and the ten largest clones take under 30%. CDR1 SGHRS and CDR2 YFSETQ come from the germline V gene. The CDR3 loop spans 14 amino acids. V lost 5 bases and J 1 base, leaving 13 bases between the germline ends. This receptor was identified in a man between 18 and 29 years old who had mild COVID-19 (a few samples of this study predate the infection). Cell type and time point are not known. The gene calls are TRBV5-1 and TRBJ2-7; D unresolved. Sequenced material: PBMCs or a T cell subset sorted from them (not recorded which). CDR3 amino acids: CASRMAPGSYEQYF. The DNA of the CDR3 is TGCGCCAGCAGAATGGCCCCAGGATCCTACGAGCAGTACTTC.